This entry lists 5 T cell receptor beta chains sequenced from one sample in a study. TCRdb re-analysed the 5' RACE reads in MiXCR, keeping a single row per CDR3 protein. The repertoire holds more than 6,500 distinct CDR3 sequences, less than 40% seen once, with 5.5% to 8% in the top ten. Sequencing input: tumor-infiltrating memory CD4+ T cells sorted from the breast tumor. Sample subset: memory CD4+ T cells, CD4+CD45RO+CD25-. All receptors come from a female donor with breast cancer.

This clonotype occurred many times. This chain uses TRBV27 with TRBJ2-3; 8 nucleotides match TRBD1. Trimming at V came to 4 bases and at J to 5 bases, leaving 5 bases not matched to a gene. Germline V lookup: CDR1 MNHEY, CDR2 SMNVEV (reference sequence). The CDR3 consists of 14 residues. The CDR3 bases are TGTGCCAGCAGTTCTGACAGGGGTCGAGATACGCAGTATTTT. It codes for CASSSDRGRDTQYF.

This clonotype is judged medium-sized. This chain joins TRBV11-2 and TRBJ2-1; 9 nucleotides agree with TRBD1. Trimming cost V 5 bases and J 10 bases; bases outside gene matches: 15. From germline, CDR1 is SGHAT and CDR2 FQNNGV. The CDR3 extends over 16 amino acids. CDR3 sequence (DNA): TGTGCCAGCAGCCCCTACTTTAGCGCAGGACAGGGGGAGCAGTTCTTC. This sequence encodes CASSPYFSAGQGEQFF.

The V and J genes are TRBV20-1 and TRBJ2-7; perhaps TRBD2 as D (6 bases). Germline V gene data show CDR1 as DFQATT and CDR2 as SNEGSKA (reference sequence). CDR3 length: 15 residues. The germline V and J ends were trimmed by 0 bases and 4 bases, with 16 bases remaining between them. CDR3 sequence reads: CSARDPGTPIYEQYF. In DNA form, the CDR3 reads TGCAGTGCTAGAGACCCCGGGACTCCCATTTACGAGCAGTACTTC.

In regard to this clonotype: This clone may be a read error of a much larger clone one base away. The V and J genes are TRBV7-8 and TRBJ2-5; D may be TRBD2 (6 bases). V was cut by 5 bases and J by 5 bases, with 15 bases left in between. Per the germline V gene, CDR1 is SGHVS and CDR2 is FQNEAQ. This CDR3 is built from 14 residues. CDR3 sequence reads: CASSPGRGKETQYF. CDR3 nucleotide sequence: TGTGCCAGCAGCCCCGGCCGGGGGAAGGAGACCCAGTACTTC.

This clonotype is judged medium-sized (0.01 to 0.1%). The chain is built from TRBV9 and TRBJ1-3, with unresolved D. V lost 0 bases, J lost 1 base, and 8 bases lay in between. The length of the CDR3 is 15 residues. Germline CDR1 reads SGDLS; CDR2 reads YYNGEE. CDR3 residues: CASSVGFVSGNTIYF. The CDR3 DNA reads as TGTGCCAGCAGCGTAGGATTTGTATCTGGAAACACCATATATTTT. The full variable domain, in which reference TRBV9 and TRBJ1-3 provide the parts outside the CDR3, is DSGVTQTPKHLITATGQRVTLRCSPRSGDLSVYWYQQSLDQGLQFLIQYYNGEERAKGNILERFSAQQFPDLHSELNLSSLELGDSALYFCASSVGFVSGNTIYFGEGSWLTVV.